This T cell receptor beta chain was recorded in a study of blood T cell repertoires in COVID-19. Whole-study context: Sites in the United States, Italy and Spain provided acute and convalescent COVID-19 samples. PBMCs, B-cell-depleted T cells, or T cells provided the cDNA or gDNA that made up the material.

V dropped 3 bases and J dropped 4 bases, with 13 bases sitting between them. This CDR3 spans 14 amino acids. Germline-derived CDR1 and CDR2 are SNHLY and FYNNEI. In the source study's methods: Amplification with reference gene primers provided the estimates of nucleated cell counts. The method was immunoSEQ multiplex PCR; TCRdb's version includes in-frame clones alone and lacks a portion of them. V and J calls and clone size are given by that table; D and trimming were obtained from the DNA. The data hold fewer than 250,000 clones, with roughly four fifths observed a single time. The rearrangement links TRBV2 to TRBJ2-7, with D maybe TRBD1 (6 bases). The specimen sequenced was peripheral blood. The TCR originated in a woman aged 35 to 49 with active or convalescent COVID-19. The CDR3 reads CASSEDRATYEQYF. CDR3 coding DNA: TGTGCCAGCAGTGAGGACAGAGCCACTTACGAGCAGTACTTC.